The 20 T cell receptor beta chains given below trace back to one sample, sequenced in a study of CD8+ T cells in alopecia areata. RNA, once extracted, was reverse transcribed into cDNA for use as the sequencing template. Sequenced by immunoSEQ multiplex PCR; TCRdb stores in-frame clones only, minus some. The sample records 180,000 or so clones, approximately 49% being singletons. Described treatment: oral pan-JAK inhibitor, 5-10 mg twice daily. The sample was CD8+ T cells sorted from blood, taken around week 52, from a patient treated with tofacitinib. Receptors were obtained from a human donor with alopecia areata.

This clone has more than one count but fewer than ten. This chain links TRBV6-5 with TRBJ1-5; the match to TRBD1 covers 7 bases. The J segment lost 1 base and the V segment lost 6 bases, leaving 3 bases of the junction unmatched. Germline V gene data show CDR1 as MNHEY and CDR2 as SVGAGI. This CDR3 spans 14 amino acids. The CDR3 protein is CASRQGLSNQPQHF. The DNA for the CDR3 is TGTGCCAGCAGACAGGGGTTGAGCAATCAGCCCCAGCATTTT.

Only a few counts were recorded for this clone. V usage is TRBV19 and J usage is TRBJ1-5; D is possibly TRBD1 (5 bases). The CDR3 length is 18 residues. Between the trimmed V and J ends, which lost 3 bases and 4 bases, there was a span of 22 bases. From germline, CDR1 is LNHDA and CDR2 SQIVND (reference sequence). CDR3 sequence (DNA): TGTGCCAGTAGTATGGAAGACGGAAGTTGGGGCCTAAATCAGCCCCAGCATTTT. Translated: CASSMEDGSWGLNQPQHF.

This clone was counted only a few times. V usage is TRBV29-1 and J usage is TRBJ2-3, with D perhaps matching TRBD1 or TRBD2 (6 bases each). Between the trimmed V and J ends, which lost 3 bases and 4 bases, there was a span of 8 bases. Germline CDR1 and CDR2: SQVTM and ANQGSEA. This CDR3 has 12 residues. The CDR3: CSVDGGADTQYF. CDR3 nucleotide sequence: TGCAGCGTTGACGGGGGCGCAGATACGCAGTATTTT.

This chain links TRBV6-5 with TRBJ1-5; 7 nucleotides align to TRBD1. V trimming: 3 bases; J trimming: 6 bases; junction bases outside the gene matches: 5. The CDR3 is made up of 14 amino acids. The V gene's germline CDR1 is MNHEY and CDR2 SVGAGI. CDR3 region: CASSYLRGGQPQHF. In DNA form, the CDR3 reads TGTGCCAGCAGTTATCTCAGGGGGGGTCAGCCCCAGCATTTT.

The chain uses TRBV6-5 and TRBJ1-2; D is ambiguous. Germline V gene lookup returns CDR1 MNHEY and CDR2 SVGAGI. V was pared by 8 bases and J by 3 bases, with 16 bases between. The CDR3 runs to 14 residues. CDR3 sequence (DNA): TGTGCCAGCCTGAGGACGCAGGTCGACTATGGCTACACCTTC. It codes for CASLRTQVDYGYTF.

V gene TRBV2 combines with J gene TRBJ2-1; D call uncertain. Germline V lookup: CDR1 SNHLY, CDR2 FYNNEI. V was pared by 3 bases and J by 0 bases, with 6 bases between. The CDR3 has 14 amino acids. CDR3 nucleotides: TGTGCCAGCAGTGACTGGAGCTCCTACAATGAGCAGTTCTTC. Amino acids: CASSDWSSYNEQFF.

The rearrangement joins TRBV29-1 to TRBJ2-5, with 8 bases identical to TRBD2. This CDR3 spans 12 amino acids. Germline assignment: CDR1 SQVTM and CDR2 ANQGSEA. Losses at the gene ends were 3 bases for V and 7 bases for J; bases not matched to a gene: 4. CDR3 protein: CSVDSGGVTQYF. CDR3 DNA sequence: TGCAGCGTTGATTCGGGGGGGGTGACCCAGTACTTC.

J is TRBJ1-4 and V is TRBV27; the D gene is possibly TRBD1 (5 bases). Trimming took 1 base from V and 8 from J, leaving 14 bases between them. The CDR3 length is 15 residues. Germline V gene lookup returns CDR1 MNHEY and CDR2 SMNVEV (reference sequence). In DNA, the CDR3 is TGTGCCAGCAGTTTATTATTCAGGGTAGGGGAAAAACTGTTTTTT. It is translated as CASSLLFRVGEKLFF.

The chain couples TRBV29-1 to TRBJ2-3; TRBD1 or TRBD2 may be the D gene (6 bases each). CDR3 length: 19 residues. V lost 3 bases and J 0 bases, leaving 25 bases between the germline ends. CDR1 is SQVTM and CDR2 is ANQGSEA in the germline V gene. The CDR3 DNA sequence: TGCAGCGTTGAGGGGGACCTCGAGGGGGGCCACAAAAGCACAGATACGCAGTATTTT. Its translation is CSVEGDLEGGHKSTDTQYF.

The rearrangement uses TRBV29-1 and TRBJ1-2, with 10 bases matching TRBD1. There are 12 residues in the CDR3. Germline lookup yields CDR1 SQVTM and CDR2 ANQGSEA. J was trimmed by 6 bases and V by 6 bases; bases with no gene match: 4. The CDR3 region is CSVRTGGNGYTF. The CDR3 coding sequence is TGCAGCGTGCGGACAGGGGGAAATGGCTACACCTTC. The full variable domain, with the rest looked up from reference TRBV29-1 and TRBJ1-2, is SAVISQKPSRDICQRGTSLTIQCQVDSQVTMMFWYRQQPGQSLTLIATANQGSEATYESGFVIDKFPISRPNLTFSTLTVSNMSPEDSSIYLCSVRTGGNGYTFGSGTRLTVV.

V gene TRBV5-6 combines with J gene TRBJ1-5; D might be TRBD1 (6 bases). The germline CDR1 and CDR2 sequences are SGHDT and YYEEEE. Deletions cut 4 bases from V and 3 bases from J, with 14 bases between. The CDR3 is 15 residues long. CDR3 in amino acids: CASSPGGGNNQPQHF. CDR3 DNA: TGTGCCAGCAGCCCGGGGGGCGGAAACAATCAGCCCCAGCATTTT.

The chain links TRBV30 to TRBJ1-6; D gene unclear. Trimming removed 2 bases from V and 1 base from J, with 6 bases in between. Germline V lookup: CDR1 GTSNPN, CDR2 SVGIG (reference sequence). The CDR3 is 14 residues long. The CDR3 nucleotides are TGTGCCTGGAGTACTGGGTCCTATAATTCACCCCTCCACTTT. Translated: CAWSTGSYNSPLHF.

This chain links TRBV2 with TRBJ1-2; 8 bases fit TRBD1. CDR1 is SNHLY, CDR2 FYNNEI, per germline. V trimming: 3 bases; J trimming: 8 bases; junction bases outside the gene matches: 8. This CDR3 contains 14 residues. The CDR3 here is CASSDGQGSGGYTF. The CDR3 DNA follows: TGTGCCAGCAGTGATGGACAGGGTTCGGGGGGCTACACCTTC.

This clone has just a few counts. The chain carries TRBV5-1 and TRBJ1-1; D is possibly TRBD1 (5 bases). V was pared by 4 bases and J by 3 bases, with 13 bases between. CDR1 and CDR2 (germline): SGHRS, YFSETQ. This CDR3 region has 14 residues. CDR3 DNA sequence: TGCGCCAGCAGCCCCCTGGTGGGGCACACTGAAGCTTTCTTT. Amino acid sequence: CASSPLVGHTEAFF. The entire variable domain, with the rest obtained from reference TRBV5-1 and TRBJ1-1, is as follows: KAGVTQTPRYLIKTRGQQVTLSCSPISGHRSVSWYQQTPGQGLQFLFEYFSETQRNKGNFPGRFSGRQFSNSRSEMNVSTLELGDSALYLCASSPLVGHTEAFFGQGTRLTVV.

This chain connects TRBV4-3 to TRBJ1-2; D remains unclear. The V and J ends lost 0 bases and 0 bases respectively, with 11 bases between them. The CDR3 has 16 amino acids. Germline V CDR1 and CDR2: LGHNA, YSLEER. In DNA, the CDR3 is TGCGCCAGCAGCCAAGATTTGGCAGTCGCTAACTATGGCTACACCTTC. This encodes CASSQDLAVANYGYTF.

CDR3 loop: CASSLLGGGAGETQYF. CDR3 nucleotide sequence: TGTGCCAGCAGTTTACTAGGAGGGGGGGCCGGTGAGACCCAGTACTTC. The genes are TRBV27 and TRBJ2-5; tentative D call: TRBD2 (7 bases). V lost 2 bases and J 5 bases, leaving 18 bases between the germline ends. The CDR3 has 16 amino acids. Looked up from germline, CDR1 is MNHEY and CDR2 is SMNVEV (reference sequence).

This clone was counted a few times. The chain has TRBV29-1 and TRBJ2-4, with D possibly being TRBD1 or TRBD2 (6 bases each). The CDR3 is 12 residues long. The germline V gene encodes CDR1 SQVTM and CDR2 ANQGSEA. V was shortened by 5 bases and J by 5 bases, with 10 bases between the two germline ends. The CDR3 DNA reads as TGCAGCGTTTCGGGGGCCCAAAACATTCAGTACTTC. Encoded protein: CSVSGAQNIQYF.

In its sample, this clone was seen a few times. This chain uses TRBV7-9 with TRBJ1-1; D ambiguous. Trimming removed 0 bases at V and 6 bases at J, with 5 bases between. Looked up from germline, CDR1 is SEHNR and CDR2 is FQNEAQ (reference sequence). The CDR3 has 12 residues. The CDR3 DNA follows: TGTGCCAGCAGCTTAGCCGGTTCTGAAGCTTTCTTT. Translation gives CASSLAGSEAFF.

This sequence joins TRBV13 and TRBJ1-2; the D gene is possibly TRBD1 (5 bases). V lost 5 bases to trimming and J lost 5 bases, with 15 bases between them. The CDR3 covers 14 residues. Looked up from germline, CDR1 is PRHDT and CDR2 is FYEKMQ (reference sequence). CDR3 in DNA: TGTGCCAGCAGCCCACAGACAGCCCAATATGGCTACACCTTC. This codes for CASSPQTAQYGYTF.

The chain joins TRBV27 to TRBJ2-3; TRBD1 aligns across 7 bases. Germline CDR1 and CDR2: MNHEY and SMNVEV (reference sequence). Trimming took 4 bases from V and 0 from J; bases not matched to a gene: 7. The CDR3 contains 16 residues. CDR3 sequence reads: CASSSRDRQSTDTQYF. The CDR3 nucleotides read TGTGCCAGCAGTTCCCGGGACAGACAAAGCACAGATACGCAGTATTTT.